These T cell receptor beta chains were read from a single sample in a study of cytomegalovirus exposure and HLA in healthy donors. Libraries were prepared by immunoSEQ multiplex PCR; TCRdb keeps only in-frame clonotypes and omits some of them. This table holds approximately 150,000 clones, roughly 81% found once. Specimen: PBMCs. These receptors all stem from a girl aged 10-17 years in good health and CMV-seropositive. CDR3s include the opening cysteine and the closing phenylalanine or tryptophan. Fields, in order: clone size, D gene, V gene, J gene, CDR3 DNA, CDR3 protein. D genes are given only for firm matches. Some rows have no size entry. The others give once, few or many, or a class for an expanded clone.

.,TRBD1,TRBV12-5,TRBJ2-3,TGTGCTAGTGGTCCGGGACAGGGGATGGGGGGTAGCACAGATACGCAGTATTTT,CASGPGQGMGGSTDTQYF
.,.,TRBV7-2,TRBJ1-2,TGTGCCAGCAGCTTATTTGCCAGGGTTTATGGCTACACCTTC,CASSLFARVYGYTF
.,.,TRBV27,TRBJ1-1,TGTGCCAGCAGCACGGGGGGGATGAACACTGAAGCTTTCTTT,CASSTGGMNTEAFF
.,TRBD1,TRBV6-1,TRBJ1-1,TGTGCCAGCAGTCCCGGGACAGGAGGCACTGAAGCTTTCTTT,CASSPGTGGTEAFF
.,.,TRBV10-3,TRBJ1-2,TGTGCCATCAGTGTCACGGGACAAGACTATGGCTACACCTTC,CAISVTGQDYGYTF
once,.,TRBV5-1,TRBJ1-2,TGCGCCAGCAGCTCGCCGCTACCAGGGGATGGCTACACCTTC,CASSSPLPGDGYTF
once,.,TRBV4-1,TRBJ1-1,TGCGCCAGCAGCCAAGATAACACTCGCTCCCGAACGGGAGCTTTCTTT,CASSQDNTRSRTGAFF
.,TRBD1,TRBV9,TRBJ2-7,TGTGCCAGCGCCCGGACAGGGGAGGGCTACGAGCAGTACTTC,CASARTGEGYEQYF
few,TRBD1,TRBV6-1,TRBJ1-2,TGTGCCAGCAGGGGTGTGACAGGGAACTATGGCTACACCTTC,CASRGVTGNYGYTF
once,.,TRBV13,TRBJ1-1,TGTGCCAGCAGCCCGGGGGAGAACACTGAAGCTTTCTTT,CASSPGENTEAFF
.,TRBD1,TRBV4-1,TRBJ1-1,TGCGCCAGCAGCCCCCAGGGGGGTTTCGCTGAAGCTTTCTTT,CASSPQGGFAEAFF
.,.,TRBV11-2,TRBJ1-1,TGTGCCAGCAGCCCCCGGGGGGGGGCTGTAGACACTGAAGCTTTCTTT,CASSPRGGAVDTEAFF
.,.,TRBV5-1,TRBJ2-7,TGCGCCAGCAGCTTACATCCCTCCGGAGCCTACGAGCAGTACTTC,CASSLHPSGAYEQYF
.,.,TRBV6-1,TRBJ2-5,TGTGCCAGCAGTGAATTGGTTTACAGCAGGGGAACTTTTCAAGAGACCCAGTACTTC,CASSELVYSRGTFQETQYF
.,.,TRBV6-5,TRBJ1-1,TGTGCCAGCGGAAGGGGTGCGGTTGGCACTGAAGCTTTCTTT,CASGRGAVGTEAFF
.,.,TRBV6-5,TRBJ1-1,TGTGCCAGCAGTTTACCCAGGAACACTGAAGCTTTCTTT,CASSLPRNTEAFF
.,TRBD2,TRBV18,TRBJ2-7,TGTGCCAGCTCACCGTTTGGCTGGGAGGGTTTCTCTTGGGGCTACGAGCAGTACTTC,CASSPFGWEGFSWGYEQYF
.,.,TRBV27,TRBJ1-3,TGTGCCAGCAGTTTATACGGGTATTCGGGAAACACCATATATTTT,CASSLYGYSGNTIYF
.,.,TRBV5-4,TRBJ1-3,TGTGCCAGCAGCTTGGGTCACTCTGGAAACACCATATATTTT,CASSLGHSGNTIYF
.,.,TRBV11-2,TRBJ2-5,TGTGCCAGCAGCATAGGAGCTAGCCGAGAGACCCAGTACTTC,CASSIGASRETQYF
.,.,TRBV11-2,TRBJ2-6,TGTGCCAGTAAGCCGCCCTCGCGGGAAAGTGGGGCCAACGTCCTGACTTTC,CASKPPSRESGANVLTF
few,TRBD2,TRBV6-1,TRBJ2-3,TGTGCCAGCAGTGTTGGACTAGCGGGGGGTGATACGCAGTATTTT,CASSVGLAGGDTQYF
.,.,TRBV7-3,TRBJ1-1,TGTGCCAGCAGCTTAACCAACGGGGGTGAAGCTTTCTTT,CASSLTNGGEAFF
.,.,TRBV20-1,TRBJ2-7,TGCAGTGCTTTACAGGCCTACGAGCAGTACTTC,CSALQAYEQYF
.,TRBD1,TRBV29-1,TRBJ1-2,TGCAGCGTTTCAGGGACAGGGAGCGAACTAGTTCACACCTTC,CSVSGTGSELVHTF
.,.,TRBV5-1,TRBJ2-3,TGCGCCAGCACCTTCGGAGGGGGGGGAGTTCCAGATACGCAGTATTTT,CASTFGGGGVPDTQYF
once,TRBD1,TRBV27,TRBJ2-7,TGTGCCAGCAGTCCCCTGAGCGGACAGGGGACCTACGAGCAGTACTTC,CASSPLSGQGTYEQYF
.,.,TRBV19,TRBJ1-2,TGTGCCAGTAGTATAGCCCCTCGGGGAGGGGACTATGGCTACACCTTC,CASSIAPRGGDYGYTF
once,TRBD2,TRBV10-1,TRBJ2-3,TGCGCCAGCAGTGAGTCCGGGGGGGGCACAGATACGCAGTATTTT,CASSESGGGTDTQYF
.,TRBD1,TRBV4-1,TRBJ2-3,TGCGCCAGCAGCGAAGGAGGGACAGGGGGCGCAGATACGCAGTATTTT,CASSEGGTGGADTQYF
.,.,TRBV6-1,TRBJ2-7,TGTGCCAGCAGCCAAGGACTGAGAACCTCCTACGAGCAGTACTTC,CASSQGLRTSYEQYF
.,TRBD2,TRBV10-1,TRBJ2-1,TGCGCCAGCAGTGAGTGGAGCGGGGTATCCTACAATGAGCAGTTCTTC,CASSEWSGVSYNEQFF
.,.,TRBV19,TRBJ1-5,TGTGCTAGTTCCCCCGGAGGTCCGGTGAATCAGCCCCAGCATTTT,CASSPGGPVNQPQHF
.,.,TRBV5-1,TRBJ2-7,TGCGCCAGCAGCTTGGCTCCTGACAACTACGAGCAGTACTTC,CASSLAPDNYEQYF
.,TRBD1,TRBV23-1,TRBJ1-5,TGCGCCAGCAGTCGTAGGAATACAGGGGCGAATAGCAATCAGCCCCAGCATTTT,CASSRRNTGANSNQPQHF
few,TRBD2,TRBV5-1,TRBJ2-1,TGCGCCAGCAGCTTGGGGCTAGCGGGGTGGGCAGAGCAGTTCTTC,CASSLGLAGWAEQFF
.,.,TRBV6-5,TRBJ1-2,TGTGCCAGCAGCCCCACCGAGGGTTTTGGCTACACCTTC,CASSPTEGFGYTF
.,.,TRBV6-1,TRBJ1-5,TGTGCCAGCAGTGGGGGCAGGGCTCCTCAGCCCCAGCATTTT,CASSGGRAPQPQHF
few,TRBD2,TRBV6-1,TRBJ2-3,TGTGCCAGCGCAGGACTAGCGGGGAGTCCAGATACGCAGTATTTT,CASAGLAGSPDTQYF
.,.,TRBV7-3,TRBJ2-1,TGTGCCAGCAGCTTAGGGGGGAGGTCCGGCAATGAGCAGTTCTTC,CASSLGGRSGNEQFF
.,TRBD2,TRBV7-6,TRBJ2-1,TGTGCCAGCAGCTTAGAAACGGGGGGGCACAATGAGCAGTTCTTC,CASSLETGGHNEQFF
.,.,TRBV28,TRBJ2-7,TGTGCCAGCAGTACCCTCACAGAAACCGGCGAGCAGTACTTC,CASSTLTETGEQYF
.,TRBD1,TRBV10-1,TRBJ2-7,TGCGCCAGCTCCCCCGCCGACAGGGGGTACGAGCAGTACTTC,CASSPADRGYEQYF
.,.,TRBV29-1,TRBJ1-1,TGCAGCGTCGGGGGGCGGGACAATGAAGCTTTCTTT,CSVGGRDNEAFF
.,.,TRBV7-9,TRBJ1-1,TGTGCCAGCAGCTGGGGACAGAACACTGAAGCTTTCTTT,CASSWGQNTEAFF
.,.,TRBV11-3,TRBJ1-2,TGTGCCAGCAGACAGGATCGCGATGGCTACACCTTC,CASRQDRDGYTF
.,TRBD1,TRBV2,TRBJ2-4,TGTGCCAGCAGGGACAGGGTCATAGCCAAAAACATTCAGTACTTC,CASRDRVIAKNIQYF
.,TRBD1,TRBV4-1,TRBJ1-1,TGCGCCAGCAGCCAAGATTGGTACGGACAGGGGGCAAATAGAGTCACTGAAGCTTTCTTT,CASSQDWYGQGANRVTEAFF
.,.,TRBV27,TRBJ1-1,TGTGCCAGCAGACCCCAGGGGAACACTGAAGCTTTCTTT,CASRPQGNTEAFF
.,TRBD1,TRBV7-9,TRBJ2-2,TGTGCCAGCAGCTTACCCGGGGGACAGGGGGACACCGGGGAGCTGTTTTTT,CASSLPGGQGDTGELFF
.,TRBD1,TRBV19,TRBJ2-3,TGTGCCAGTAGTCCAAGGACAGGATTTAACACAGATACGCAGTATTTT,CASSPRTGFNTDTQYF
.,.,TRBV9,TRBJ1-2,TGTGCCAGCAGCCTCCCGGATGGGGGCAGATATGGCTACACCTTC,CASSLPDGGRYGYTF
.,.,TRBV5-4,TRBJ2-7,TGTGCCAGCAGCTTGGCGGGGGAGAGCCCCTACGGGGAGCAGTACTTC,CASSLAGESPYGEQYF
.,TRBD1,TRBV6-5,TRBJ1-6,TGTGCCAGCAGTTCAGACAGGGTTGGTTCACCCCTCCACTTT,CASSSDRVGSPLHF
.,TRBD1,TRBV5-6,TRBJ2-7,TGTGCCAGCAGCGACCGGGACAGGGGTCCATCCTACGAGCAGTACTTC,CASSDRDRGPSYEQYF
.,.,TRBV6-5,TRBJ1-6,TGTGCCAGCAGTTACGGAGGGCTCCAAGGCTCACCCCTCCACTTT,CASSYGGLQGSPLHF
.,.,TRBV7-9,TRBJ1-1,TGTGCCAGCAGCTTGAGCGGGCGCAGCCCTGAAGCTTTCTTT,CASSLSGRSPEAFF
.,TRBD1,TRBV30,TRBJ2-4,TGTGCCTGGGGGGGACAGGGGATCCATCAGCCAGCCAAAAACATTCAGTACTTC,CAWGGQGIHQPAKNIQYF
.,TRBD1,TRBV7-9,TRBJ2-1,TGTGCCGTCCCAATGACAGGGTTCAATGAGCAGTTCTTC,CAVPMTGFNEQFF
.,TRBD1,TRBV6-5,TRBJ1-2,TGTGCCAGCAGGCCCGGGACAGATCAATATGGCTACACCTTC,CASRPGTDQYGYTF